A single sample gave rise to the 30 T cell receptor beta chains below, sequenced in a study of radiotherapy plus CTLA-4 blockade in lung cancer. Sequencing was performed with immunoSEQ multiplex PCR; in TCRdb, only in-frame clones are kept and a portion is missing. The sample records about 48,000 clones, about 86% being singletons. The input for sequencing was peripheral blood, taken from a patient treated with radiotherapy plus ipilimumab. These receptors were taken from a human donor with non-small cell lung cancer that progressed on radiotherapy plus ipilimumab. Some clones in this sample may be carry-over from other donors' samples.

CDR3 nucleotides: TGCGCCAGCAGCCAACGGGCGGGCGCGTCTAGCACAGATACGCAGTATTTT. Protein product: CASSQRAGASSTDTQYF. This sequence joins TRBV4-1 and TRBJ2-3, with D possibly TRBD2 on 5 matching bases. Trimming took off 2 bases at V and 0 bases at J, with 15 bases between the two ends. The CDR3 covers 17 residues. Germline CDR1 is MGHRA and CDR2 is YSYEKL.

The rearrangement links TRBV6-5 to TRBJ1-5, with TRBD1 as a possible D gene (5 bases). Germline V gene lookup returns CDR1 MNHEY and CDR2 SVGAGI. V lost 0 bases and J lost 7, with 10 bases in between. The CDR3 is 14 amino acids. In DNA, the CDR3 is TGTGCCAGCAGTTACTCGGGGCATCGGCAGCCCCAGCATTTT. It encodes CASSYSGHRQPQHF.

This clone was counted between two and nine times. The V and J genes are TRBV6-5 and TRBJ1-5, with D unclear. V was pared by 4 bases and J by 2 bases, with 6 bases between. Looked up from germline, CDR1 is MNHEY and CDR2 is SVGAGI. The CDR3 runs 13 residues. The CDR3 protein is CASSLQRNQPQHF. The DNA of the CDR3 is TGTGCCAGCAGTTTACAGCGCAATCAGCCCCAGCATTTT.

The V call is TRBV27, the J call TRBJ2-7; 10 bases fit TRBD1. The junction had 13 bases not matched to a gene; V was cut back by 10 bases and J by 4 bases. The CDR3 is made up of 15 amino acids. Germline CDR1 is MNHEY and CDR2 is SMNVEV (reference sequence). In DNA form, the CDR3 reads TGTGCCATCAGAGGGGGACAGGGGACAACTTACGAGCAGTACTTC. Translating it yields CAIRGGQGTTYEQYF.

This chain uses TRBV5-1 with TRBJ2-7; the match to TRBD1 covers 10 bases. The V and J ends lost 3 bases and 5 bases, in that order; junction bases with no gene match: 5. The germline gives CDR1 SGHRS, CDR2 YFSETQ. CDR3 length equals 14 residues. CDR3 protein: CASSSDRGADEQYF. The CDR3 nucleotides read TGCGCCAGCAGCTCGGACAGGGGGGCCGACGAGCAGTACTTC.

CDR3 residues: CASSSIEKQARGYTF. The CDR3 coding sequence is TGCGCCAGCAGCTCGATCGAGAAACAGGCGCGTGGCTACACCTTC. The rearrangement links TRBV5-1 to TRBJ1-2; the D gene is possibly TRBD1 (5 bases). Germline-derived CDR1 and CDR2 are SGHRS and YFSETQ. The CDR3 has 15 residues. Trimming pared 3 bases from V and 7 bases from J, leaving 19 bases between.

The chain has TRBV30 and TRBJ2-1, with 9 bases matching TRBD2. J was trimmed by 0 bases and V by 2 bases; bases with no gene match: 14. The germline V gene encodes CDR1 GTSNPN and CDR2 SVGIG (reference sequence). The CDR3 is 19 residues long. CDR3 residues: CAWSWVGLAGRNSYNEQFF. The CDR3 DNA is TGTGCCTGGAGTTGGGTTGGGCTAGCGGGACGGAACTCCTACAATGAGCAGTTCTTC.

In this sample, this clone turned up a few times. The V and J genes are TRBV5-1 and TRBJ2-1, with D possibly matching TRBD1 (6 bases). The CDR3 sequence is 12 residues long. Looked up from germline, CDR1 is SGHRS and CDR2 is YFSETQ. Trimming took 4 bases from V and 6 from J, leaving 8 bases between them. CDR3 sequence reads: CASSLQGNEQFF. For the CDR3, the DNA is TGCGCCAGCAGCCTACAGGGCAATGAGCAGTTCTTC.

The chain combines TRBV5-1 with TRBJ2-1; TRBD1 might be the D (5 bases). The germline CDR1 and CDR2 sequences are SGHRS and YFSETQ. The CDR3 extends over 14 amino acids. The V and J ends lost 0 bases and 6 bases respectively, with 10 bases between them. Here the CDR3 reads CASSLASTGNEQFF. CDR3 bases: TGCGCCAGCAGCTTGGCCAGCACAGGCAATGAGCAGTTCTTC.

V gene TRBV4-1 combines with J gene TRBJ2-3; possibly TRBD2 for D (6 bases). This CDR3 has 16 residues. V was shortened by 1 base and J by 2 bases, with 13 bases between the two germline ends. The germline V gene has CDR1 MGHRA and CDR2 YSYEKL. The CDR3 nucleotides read TGCGCCAGCAGCCAAGTGAGGGCGGGGTCCACAGATACGCAGTATTTT. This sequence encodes CASSQVRAGSTDTQYF.

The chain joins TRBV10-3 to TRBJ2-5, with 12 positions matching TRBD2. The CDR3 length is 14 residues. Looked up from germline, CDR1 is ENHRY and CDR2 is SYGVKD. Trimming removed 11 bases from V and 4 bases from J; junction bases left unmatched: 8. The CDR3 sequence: CASASGRGIETQYF. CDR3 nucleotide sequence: TGTGCCTCCGCTAGCGGGAGGGGAATAGAGACCCAGTACTTC.

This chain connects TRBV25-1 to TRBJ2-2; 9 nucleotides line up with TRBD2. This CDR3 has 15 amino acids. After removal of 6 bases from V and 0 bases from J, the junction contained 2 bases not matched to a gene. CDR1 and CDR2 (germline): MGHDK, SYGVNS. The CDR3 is CASRVAGANTGELFF. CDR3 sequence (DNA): TGTGCCAGCAGGGTAGCGGGGGCGAACACCGGGGAGCTGTTTTTT.

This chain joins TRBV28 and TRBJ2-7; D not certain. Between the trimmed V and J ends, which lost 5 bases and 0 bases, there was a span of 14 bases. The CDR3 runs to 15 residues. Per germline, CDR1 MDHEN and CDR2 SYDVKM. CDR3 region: CASSIRVGSSYEQYF. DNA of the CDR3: TGTGCCAGCAGTATCCGGGTAGGAAGCTCCTACGAGCAGTACTTC.

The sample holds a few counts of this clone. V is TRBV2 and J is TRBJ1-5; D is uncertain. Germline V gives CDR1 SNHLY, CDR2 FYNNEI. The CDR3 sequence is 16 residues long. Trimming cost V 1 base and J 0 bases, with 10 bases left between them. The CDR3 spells CASSEGPGYSNQPQHF. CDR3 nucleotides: TGTGCCAGCAGTGAAGGGCCAGGCTATAGCAATCAGCCCCAGCATTTT. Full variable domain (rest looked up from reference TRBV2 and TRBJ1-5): EPEVTQTPSHQVTQMGQEVILRCVPISNHLYFYWYRQILGQKVEFLVSFYNNEISEKSEIFDDQFSVERPDGSNFTLKIRSTKLEDSAMYFCASSEGPGYSNQPQHFGDGTRLSIL.

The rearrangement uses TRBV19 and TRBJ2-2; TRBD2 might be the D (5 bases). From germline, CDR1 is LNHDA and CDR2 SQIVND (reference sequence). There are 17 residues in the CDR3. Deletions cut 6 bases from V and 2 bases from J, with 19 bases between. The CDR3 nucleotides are TGTGCCAGTAGAACCTTTCTCGGACTCTCTAACACCGGGGAGCTGTTTTTT. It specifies CASRTFLGLSNTGELFF.

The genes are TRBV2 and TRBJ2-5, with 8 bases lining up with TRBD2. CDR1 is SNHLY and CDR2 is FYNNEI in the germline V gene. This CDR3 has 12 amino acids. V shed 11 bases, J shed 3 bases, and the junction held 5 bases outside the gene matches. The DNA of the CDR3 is TGTGCCGTGGGACTAGTCGAAGAGACCCAGTACTTC. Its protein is CAVGLVEETQYF.

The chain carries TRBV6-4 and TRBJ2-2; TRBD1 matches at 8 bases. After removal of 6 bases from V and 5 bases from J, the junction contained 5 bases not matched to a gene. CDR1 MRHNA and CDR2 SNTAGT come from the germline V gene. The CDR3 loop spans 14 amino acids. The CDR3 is CASRMTGETGELFF. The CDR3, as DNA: TGTGCCAGCAGAATGACAGGGGAGACCGGGGAGCTGTTTTTT.

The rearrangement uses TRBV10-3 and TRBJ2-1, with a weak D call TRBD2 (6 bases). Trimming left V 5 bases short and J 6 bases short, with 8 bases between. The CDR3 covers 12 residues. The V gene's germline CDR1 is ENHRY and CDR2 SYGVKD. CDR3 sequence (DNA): TGTGCCATCAGTCCTAGCGTCAATGAGCAGTTCTTC. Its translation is CAISPSVNEQFF.

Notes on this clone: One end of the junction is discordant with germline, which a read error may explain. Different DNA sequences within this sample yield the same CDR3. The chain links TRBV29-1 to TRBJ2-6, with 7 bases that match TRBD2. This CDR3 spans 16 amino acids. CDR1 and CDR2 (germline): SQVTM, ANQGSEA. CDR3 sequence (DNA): TGCAGCGCGGTACCCGGCGGGAGCTCTGGAGCCAACGTCCTGACTTTC. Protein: CSAVPGGSSGANVLTF.

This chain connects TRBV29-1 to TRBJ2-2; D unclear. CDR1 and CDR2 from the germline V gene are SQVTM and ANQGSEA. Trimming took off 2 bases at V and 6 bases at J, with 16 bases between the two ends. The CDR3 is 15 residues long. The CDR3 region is CSVEWVGKGAGELFF. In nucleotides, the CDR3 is TGCAGCGTTGAATGGGTAGGCAAAGGAGCCGGGGAGCTGTTTTTT.

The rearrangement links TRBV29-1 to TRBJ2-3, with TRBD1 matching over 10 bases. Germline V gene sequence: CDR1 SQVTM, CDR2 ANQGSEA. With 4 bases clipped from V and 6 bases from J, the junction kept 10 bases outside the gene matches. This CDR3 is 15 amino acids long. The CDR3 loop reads CSVAIRDRGRDTQYF. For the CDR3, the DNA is TGCAGCGTTGCCATCCGGGACAGGGGAAGGGATACGCAGTATTTT.

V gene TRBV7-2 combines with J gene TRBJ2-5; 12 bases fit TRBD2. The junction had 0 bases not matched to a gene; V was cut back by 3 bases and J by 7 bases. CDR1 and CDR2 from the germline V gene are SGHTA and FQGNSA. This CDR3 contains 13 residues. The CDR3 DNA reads TGTGCCAGCAGCTTGGGACTAGCGGGGACCCAGTACTTC. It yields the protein CASSLGLAGTQYF.

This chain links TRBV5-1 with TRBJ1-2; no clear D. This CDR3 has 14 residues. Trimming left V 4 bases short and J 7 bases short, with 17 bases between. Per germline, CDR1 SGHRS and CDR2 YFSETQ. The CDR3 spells CASSPLGREGGYTF. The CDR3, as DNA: TGCGCCAGCAGCCCCCTGGGGAGGGAAGGTGGCTACACCTTC.

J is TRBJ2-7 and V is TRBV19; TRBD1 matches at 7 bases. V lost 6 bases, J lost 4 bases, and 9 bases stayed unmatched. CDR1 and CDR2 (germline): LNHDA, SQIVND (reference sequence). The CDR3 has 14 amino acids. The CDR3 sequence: CASRAGQAPYEQYF. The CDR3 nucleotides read TGTGCCAGTAGGGCCGGACAGGCCCCTTACGAGCAGTACTTC. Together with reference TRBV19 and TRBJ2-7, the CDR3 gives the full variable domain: DGGITQSPKYLFRKEGQNVTLSCEQNLNHDAMYWYRQDPGQGLRLIYYSQIVNDFQKGDIAEGYSVSREKKESFPLTVTSAQKNPTAFYLCASRAGQAPYEQYFGPGTRLTVT.

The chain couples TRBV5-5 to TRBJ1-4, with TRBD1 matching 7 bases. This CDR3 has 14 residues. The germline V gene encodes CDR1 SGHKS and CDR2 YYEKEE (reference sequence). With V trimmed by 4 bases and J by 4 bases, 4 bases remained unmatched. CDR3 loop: CASSVQGFNEKLFF. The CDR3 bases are TGTGCCAGCAGCGTACAGGGGTTTAATGAAAAACTGTTTTTT.

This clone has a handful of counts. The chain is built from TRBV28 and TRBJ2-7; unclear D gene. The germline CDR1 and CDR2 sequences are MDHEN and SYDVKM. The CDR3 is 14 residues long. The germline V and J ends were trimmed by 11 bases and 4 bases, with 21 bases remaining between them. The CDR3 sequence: CAASPGQAKYEQYF. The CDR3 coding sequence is TGTGCCGCCAGCCCTGGCCAGGCGAAGTACGAGCAGTACTTC.

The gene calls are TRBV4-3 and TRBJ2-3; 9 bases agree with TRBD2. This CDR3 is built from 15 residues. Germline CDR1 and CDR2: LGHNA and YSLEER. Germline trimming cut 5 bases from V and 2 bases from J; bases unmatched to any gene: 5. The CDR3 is CASSWEREATDTQYF. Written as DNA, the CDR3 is TGCGCCAGCAGCTGGGAGCGGGAGGCCACAGATACGCAGTATTTT.

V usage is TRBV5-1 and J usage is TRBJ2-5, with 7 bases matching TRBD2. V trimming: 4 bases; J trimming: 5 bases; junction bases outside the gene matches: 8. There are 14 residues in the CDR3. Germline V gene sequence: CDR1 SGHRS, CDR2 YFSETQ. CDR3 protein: CASSLLTSLETQYF. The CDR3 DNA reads TGCGCCAGCAGCCTTCTGACTAGCCTCGAGACCCAGTACTTC.

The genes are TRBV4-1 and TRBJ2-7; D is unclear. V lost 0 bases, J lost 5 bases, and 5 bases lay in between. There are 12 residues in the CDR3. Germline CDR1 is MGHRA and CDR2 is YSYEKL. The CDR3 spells CASSQEGHEQYF. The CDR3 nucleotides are TGCGCCAGCAGCCAAGAGGGCCACGAGCAGTACTTC.

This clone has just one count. This CDR3 is CASSEAAGVRDEQYF. Written as DNA, the CDR3 is TGTGCCAGCAGTGAAGCAGCAGGGGTCAGAGACGAGCAGTACTTC. V and J are TRBV6-1 and TRBJ2-7; weak D call: TRBD1 (6 bases). Trimming took 0 bases from V and 5 from J, leaving 14 bases between them. The CDR3 runs to 15 residues. The germline V gene encodes CDR1 MNHNS and CDR2 SASEGT.